The source of this T cell receptor beta chain is a study of T-cell reconstitution after alpha-beta-depleted transplantation in children. Study conclusions and caveats: Several hundred graft clones that had expanded were reportedly the source of alpha-beta T cells about two months after transplant. Elevated TCRbeta diversity at day 60 was traced, in some patients, to surviving recipient T cells and thymic progenitors. Newly produced T cells mostly accounted for T-cell counts and diversity one year post-transplant.

This clonotype appeared a few times. As yet, its antigen is unknown. The ends were cut back, 3 bases at V and 3 bases at J, with 12 bases in the middle. Germline assignment: CDR1 SGHAT and CDR2 FQDESV (reference sequence). This CDR3 comprises 14 residues. The library targeted TCRbeta and was prepared with unique molecular identifiers. TCRdb reprocessed the PCR reads via MiXCR and lists one record per CDR3 protein. Found here are some 840,000 distinct CDR3 sequences, under 20% of them singletons; the top ten hold 5%. The V and J genes are TRBV11-1 and TRBJ2-7; a possible D gene is TRBD1 (5 bases). Source: PBMCs, mostly from graft donor cells, taken 360 days after TCRalphabeta/CD19-depleted stem cell transplant. This TCR was recovered from a male patient aged 10 to 17 who had a stem cell transplant for acute lymphoblastic leukemia, so the T cells may come from the graft donor. The CDR3 is CASSFDSSNYEQYF. The CDR3 DNA reads as TGTGCCAGCAGCTTTGACAGTTCGAACTACGAGCAGTACTTC.